This T cell receptor (beta chain) was identified in a study of CD4 and CD8 cells across lung adenocarcinoma regions. Localized lung adenocarcinoma, a non-small cell lung cancer, affected the donors. TCRdb ran MiXCR on the PCR reads and lists one entry per CDR3 protein. The data show around 19,000 distinct CDR3 sequences, with less than 65% seen just once and under 25% held by the top ten. CDR3 length equals 16 residues. V was shortened by 8 bases and J by 1 base, with 17 bases between the two germline ends. Per germline, CDR1 MNHNS and CDR2 SASEGT. This chain connects TRBV6-1 to TRBJ2-2; maybe TRBD2 (6 bases). Sequencing used CD8+ T cells from the center of a lung tumor. The sequence came from a female donor with lung adenocarcinoma. The CD4 and CD8 labels of this study may be unreliable. The CDR3 sequence is CASFKGGKENTGELFF. As DNA, the CDR3 is TGTGCCAGCTTTAAGGGAGGAAAGGAGAACACCGGGGAGCTGTTTTTT.